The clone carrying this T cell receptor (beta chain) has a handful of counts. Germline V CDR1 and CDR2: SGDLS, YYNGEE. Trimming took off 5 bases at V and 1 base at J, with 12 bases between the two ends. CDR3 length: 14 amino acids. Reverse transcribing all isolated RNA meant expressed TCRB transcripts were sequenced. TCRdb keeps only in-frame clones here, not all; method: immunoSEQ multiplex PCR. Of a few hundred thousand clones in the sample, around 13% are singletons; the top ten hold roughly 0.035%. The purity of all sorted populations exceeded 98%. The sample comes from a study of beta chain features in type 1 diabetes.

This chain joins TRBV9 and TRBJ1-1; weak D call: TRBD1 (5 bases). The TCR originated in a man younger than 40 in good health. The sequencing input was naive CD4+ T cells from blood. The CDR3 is CASSVTDSNTEAFF. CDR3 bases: TGTGCCAGCAGTGTGACAGATTCGAACACTGAAGCTTTCTTT. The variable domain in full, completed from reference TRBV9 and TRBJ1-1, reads DSGVTQTPKHLITATGQRVTLRCSPRSGDLSVYWYQQSLDQGLQFLIQYYNGEERAKGNILERFSAQQFPDLHSELNLSSLELGDSALYFCASSVTDSNTEAFFGQGTRLTVV.